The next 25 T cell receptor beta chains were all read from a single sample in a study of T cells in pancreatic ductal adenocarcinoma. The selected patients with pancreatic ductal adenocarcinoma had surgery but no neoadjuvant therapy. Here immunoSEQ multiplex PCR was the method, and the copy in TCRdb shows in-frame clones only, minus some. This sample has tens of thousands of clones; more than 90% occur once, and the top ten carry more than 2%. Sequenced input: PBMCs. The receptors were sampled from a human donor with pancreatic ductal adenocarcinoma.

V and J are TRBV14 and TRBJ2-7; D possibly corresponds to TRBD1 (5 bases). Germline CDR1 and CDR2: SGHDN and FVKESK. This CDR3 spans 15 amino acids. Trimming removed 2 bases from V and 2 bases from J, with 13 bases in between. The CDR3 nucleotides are TGTGCCAGCAGCCAAATCCAGGGTGCAGCCTACGAGCAGTACTTC. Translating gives CASSQIQGAAYEQYF.

The CDR3 DNA reads as TGTGCCTCGACAGAAAGCTCCTACGAGCAGTACTTC. Protein sequence: CASTESSYEQYF. The chain joins TRBV30 to TRBJ2-7; tentative D call: TRBD1 (5 bases). Trimming shortened V by 7 bases and J by 0 bases, and 10 bases separated the two germline ends. Germline V gene lookup returns CDR1 GTSNPN and CDR2 SVGIG (reference sequence). CDR3 length equals 12 residues.

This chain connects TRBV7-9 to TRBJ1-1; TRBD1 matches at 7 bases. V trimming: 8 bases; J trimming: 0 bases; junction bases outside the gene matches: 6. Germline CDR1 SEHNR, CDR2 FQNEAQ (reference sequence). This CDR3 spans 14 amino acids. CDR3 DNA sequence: TGTGCCAGCTCGAGCGGGACAGTGAACACTGAAGCTTTCTTT. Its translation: CASSSGTVNTEAFF.

The CDR3 DNA reads TGTGCCAGCAGCGCTCAAGCAGCAGGGAACACTGAAGCTTTCTTT. This codes for CASSAQAAGNTEAFF. The rearrangement links TRBV11-2 to TRBJ1-1; D not resolved. Trimming removed 5 bases at V and 1 base at J, with 14 bases between. Germline V gives CDR1 SGHAT, CDR2 FQNNGV. This CDR3 spans 15 amino acids.

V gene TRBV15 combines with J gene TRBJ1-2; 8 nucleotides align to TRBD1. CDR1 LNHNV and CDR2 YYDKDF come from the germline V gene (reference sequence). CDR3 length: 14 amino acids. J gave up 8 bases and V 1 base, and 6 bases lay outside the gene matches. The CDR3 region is CATSRVGRGQGYTF. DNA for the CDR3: TGTGCCACCAGCAGAGTTGGCAGGGGGCAGGGCTACACCTTC.

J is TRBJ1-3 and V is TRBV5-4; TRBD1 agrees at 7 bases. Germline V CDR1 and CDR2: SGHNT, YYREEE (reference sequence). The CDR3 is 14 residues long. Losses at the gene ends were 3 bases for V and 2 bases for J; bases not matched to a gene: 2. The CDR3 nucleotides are TGTGCCAGCAGCTCACAGGGGACTGGAAACACCATATATTTT. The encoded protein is CASSSQGTGNTIYF.

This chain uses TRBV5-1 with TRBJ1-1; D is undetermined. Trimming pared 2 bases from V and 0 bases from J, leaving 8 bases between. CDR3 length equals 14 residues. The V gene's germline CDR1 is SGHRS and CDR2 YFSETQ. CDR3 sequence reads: CASSFSIMNTEAFF. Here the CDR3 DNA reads TGCGCCAGCAGCTTTAGTATCATGAACACTGAAGCTTTCTTT.

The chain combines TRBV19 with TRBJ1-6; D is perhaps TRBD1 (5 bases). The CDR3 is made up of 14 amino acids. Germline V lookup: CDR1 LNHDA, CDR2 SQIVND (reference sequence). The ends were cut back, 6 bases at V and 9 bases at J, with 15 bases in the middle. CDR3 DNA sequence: TGTGCCAGTAGGGACCAGGGTCCCCCTTCACCCCTCCACTTT. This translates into CASRDQGPPSPLHF. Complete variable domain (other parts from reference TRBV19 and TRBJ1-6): DGGITQSPKYLFRKEGQNVTLSCEQNLNHDAMYWYRQDPGQGLRLIYYSQIVNDFQKGDIAEGYSVSREKKESFPLTVTSAQKNPTAFYLCASRDQGPPSPLHFGNGTRLTVT.

CDR3 bases: TGTGCCAGCAGCCAAGCTAGCGGGGTTAACAATGAGCAGTTCTTC. The encoded protein is CASSQASGVNNEQFF. The chain links TRBV7-3 to TRBJ2-1; 9 bases line up with TRBD2. In germline, CDR1 is SGHTA, CDR2 FQGTGA. V gave up 5 bases and J gave up 5 bases; unmatched junction bases: 7. The CDR3 runs to 15 residues.

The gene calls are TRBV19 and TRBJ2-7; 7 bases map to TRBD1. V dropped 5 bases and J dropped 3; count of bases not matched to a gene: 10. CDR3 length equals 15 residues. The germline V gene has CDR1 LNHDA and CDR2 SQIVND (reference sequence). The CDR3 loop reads CASSPEAYRGYEQYF. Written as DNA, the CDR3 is TGTGCCAGTAGTCCGGAGGCCTACAGGGGCTACGAGCAGTACTTC.

CDR3 coding DNA: TGCGCCAGCAGCCAGGATAACAGGTACAATGAGCAGTTCTTC. It codes for CASSQDNRYNEQFF. The chain couples TRBV4-1 to TRBJ2-1; perhaps TRBD1 as D (5 bases). The CDR3 covers 14 residues. The germline V gene has CDR1 MGHRA and CDR2 YSYEKL. The ends were cut back, 3 bases at V and 4 bases at J, with 10 bases in the middle.

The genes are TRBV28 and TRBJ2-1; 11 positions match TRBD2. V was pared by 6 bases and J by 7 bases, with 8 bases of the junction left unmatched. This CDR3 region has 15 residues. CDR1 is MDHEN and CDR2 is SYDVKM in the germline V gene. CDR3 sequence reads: CASSLTSGGSNEQFF. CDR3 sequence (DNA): TGTGCCAGCAGCCTCACTAGCGGGGGTTCGAATGAGCAGTTCTTC. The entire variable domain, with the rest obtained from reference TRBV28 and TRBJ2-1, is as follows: DVKVTQSSRYLVKRTGEKVFLECVQDMDHENMFWYRQDPGLGLRLIYFSYDVKMKEKGDIPEGYSVSREKKERFSLILESASTNQTSMYLCASSLTSGGSNEQFFGPGTRLTVL.

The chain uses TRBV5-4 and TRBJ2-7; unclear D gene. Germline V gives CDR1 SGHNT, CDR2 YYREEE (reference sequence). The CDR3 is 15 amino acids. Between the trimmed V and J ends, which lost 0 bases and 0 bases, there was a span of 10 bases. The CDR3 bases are TGTGCCAGCAGCTTGGCCAGCGATGCCTCCTACGAGCAGTACTTC. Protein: CASSLASDASYEQYF.

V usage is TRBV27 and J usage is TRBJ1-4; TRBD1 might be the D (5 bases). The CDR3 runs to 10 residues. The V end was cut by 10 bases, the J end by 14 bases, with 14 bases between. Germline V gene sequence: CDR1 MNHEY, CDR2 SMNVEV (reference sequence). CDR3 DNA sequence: TGTGCCACTCCGGACACGCGGCTGTTTTTT. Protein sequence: CATPDTRLFF.

The CDR3 loop reads CSAQAGTRAFF. In DNA, the CDR3 is TGCAGTGCGCAAGCCGGGACTCGGGCTTTCTTT. The chain employs TRBV20-1 and TRBJ1-1, with a weak D call TRBD1 (5 bases). Trimming removed 6 bases at V and 11 bases at J, with 16 bases between. Germline-derived CDR1 and CDR2 are DFQATT and SNEGSKA (reference sequence). This CDR3 has 11 amino acids.

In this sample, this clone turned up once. The CDR3 nucleotides read TGTGCCAGCAGCAGCGGGAGGGCCGGGGTCGGGGAGCTGTTTTTT. This gives the protein CASSSGRAGVGELFF. The V gene is TRBV2, the J gene TRBJ2-2, with 10 bases identical to TRBD2. The CDR3 spans 15 residues. Germline V CDR1 and CDR2: SNHLY, FYNNEI. J was trimmed by 7 bases and V by 6 bases; bases with no gene match: 8.

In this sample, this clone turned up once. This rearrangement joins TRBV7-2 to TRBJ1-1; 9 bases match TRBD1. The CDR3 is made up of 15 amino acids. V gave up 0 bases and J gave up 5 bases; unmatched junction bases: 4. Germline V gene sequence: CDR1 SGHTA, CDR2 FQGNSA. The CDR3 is CASSLALGQGTEAFF. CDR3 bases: TGTGCCAGCAGCTTAGCCCTAGGACAGGGGACTGAAGCTTTCTTT. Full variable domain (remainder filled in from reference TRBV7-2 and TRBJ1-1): GAGVSQSPSNKVTEKGKDVELRCDPISGHTALYWYRQSLGQGLEFLIYFQGNSAPDKSGLPSDRFSAERTGGSVSTLTIQRTQQEDSAVYLCASSLALGQGTEAFFGQGTRLTVV.

Written as DNA, the CDR3 is TGTGCCAGCAGCTCGACAGTAGCCGAGCAGTACTTC. Residues: CASSSTVAEQYF. V is TRBV7-2 and J is TRBJ2-7; a possible D gene is TRBD1 (5 bases). Germline CDR1 reads SGHTA; CDR2 reads FQGNSA. Trimming left V 4 bases short and J 6 bases short, with 10 bases between. The length of the CDR3 is 12 residues. The whole variable domain, filled in from reference TRBV7-2 and TRBJ2-7, reads GAGVSQSPSNKVTEKGKDVELRCDPISGHTALYWYRQSLGQGLEFLIYFQGNSAPDKSGLPSDRFSAERTGGSVSTLTIQRTQQEDSAVYLCASSSTVAEQYFGPGTRLTVT.

CDR3: CASSLGTSGRETQYF. CDR3 DNA: TGTGCCAGCAGCTTGGGGACTAGCGGTCGTGAGACCCAGTACTTC. The V and J genes are TRBV7-9 and TRBJ2-5; 11 bases are a match to TRBD2. There are 15 residues in the CDR3. Per germline, CDR1 SEHNR and CDR2 FQNEAQ (reference sequence). The ends lost 3 bases at V and 5 bases at J; junction bases unmatched: 5.

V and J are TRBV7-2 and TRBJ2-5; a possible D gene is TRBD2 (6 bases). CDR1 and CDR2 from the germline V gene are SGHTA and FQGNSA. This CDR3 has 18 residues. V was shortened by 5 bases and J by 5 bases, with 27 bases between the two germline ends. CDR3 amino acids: CASSRSTSSGTRAETQYF. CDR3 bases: TGTGCCAGCAGCCGATCGACTAGTAGTGGTACTAGGGCGGAGACCCAGTACTTC.

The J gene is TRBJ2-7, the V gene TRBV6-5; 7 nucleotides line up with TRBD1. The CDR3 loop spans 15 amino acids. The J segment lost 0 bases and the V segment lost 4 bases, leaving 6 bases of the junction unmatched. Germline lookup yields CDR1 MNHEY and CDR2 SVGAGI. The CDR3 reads CASSFIQGSSYEQYF. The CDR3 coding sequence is TGTGCCAGCAGTTTCATACAGGGGTCCTCCTACGAGCAGTACTTC.

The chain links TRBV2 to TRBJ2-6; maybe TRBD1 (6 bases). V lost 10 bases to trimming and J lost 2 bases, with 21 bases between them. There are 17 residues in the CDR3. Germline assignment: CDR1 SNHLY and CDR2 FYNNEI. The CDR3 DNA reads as TGTGCCACCGGCAGAGACAGGATTCCGCCTGGGGCCAACGTCCTGACTTTC. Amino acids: CATGRDRIPPGANVLTF.

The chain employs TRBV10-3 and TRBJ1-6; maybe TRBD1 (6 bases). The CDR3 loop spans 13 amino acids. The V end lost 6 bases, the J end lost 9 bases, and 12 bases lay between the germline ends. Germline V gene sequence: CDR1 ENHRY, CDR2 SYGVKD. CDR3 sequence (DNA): TGTGCCATCAGGGAGGGGGAGGGTTCACCCCTCCACTTT. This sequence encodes CAIREGEGSPLHF.

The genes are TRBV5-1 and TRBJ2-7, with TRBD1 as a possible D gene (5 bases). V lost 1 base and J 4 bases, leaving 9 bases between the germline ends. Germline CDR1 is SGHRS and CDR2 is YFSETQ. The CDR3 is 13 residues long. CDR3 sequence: CASSLMQGYEQYF. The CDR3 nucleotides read TGCGCCAGCAGCTTGATGCAGGGTTACGAGCAGTACTTC.

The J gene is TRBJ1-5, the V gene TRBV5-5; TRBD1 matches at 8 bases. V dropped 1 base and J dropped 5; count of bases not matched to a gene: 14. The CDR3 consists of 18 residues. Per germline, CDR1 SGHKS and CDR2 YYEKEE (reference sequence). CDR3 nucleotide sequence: TGTGCCAGCAGCTTGCTTACCGGGACAGGTCTACTCGATCAGCCCCAGCATTTT. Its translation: CASSLLTGTGLLDQPQHF.